A single sample gave rise to the 2 T cell receptor beta chains below, sequenced in a study of blood T cell repertoires in COVID-19. Profiled with immunoSEQ multiplex PCR; TCRdb holds only in-frame clones, not every one. The table records about 240,000 clones, around 90% of them present only once. Sequences were obtained from peripheral blood. The receptors shown here come from a woman aged 25 to 45 with acute or convalescent COVID-19.

The chain joins TRBV27 to TRBJ2-6; 8 bases line up with TRBD1. V dropped 7 bases and J dropped 2; count of bases not matched to a gene: 10. The CDR3 has 17 amino acids. Germline CDR1 reads MNHEY; CDR2 reads SMNVEV (reference sequence). The CDR3 DNA reads as TGTGCCAGCACCGTAGCCCTGACAGGGGCTGGGGCCAACGTCCTGACTTTC. As protein: CASTVALTGAGANVLTF.

The rearrangement joins TRBV7-9 to TRBJ2-7, with D unresolved. From germline, CDR1 is SEHNR and CDR2 FQNEAQ (reference sequence). This CDR3 region has 12 residues. V dropped 1 base and J dropped 6 bases, with 7 bases sitting between them. The CDR3 here is CASSLGRGEQYF. For the CDR3, the DNA is TGTGCCAGCAGCTTAGGAAGAGGCGAGCAGTACTTC. Full variable domain (remainder filled in from reference TRBV7-9 and TRBJ2-7): DTGVSQNPRHKITKRGQNVTFRCDPISEHNRLYWYRQTLGQGPEFLTYFQNEAQLEKSRLLSDRFSAERPKGSFSTLEIQRTEQGDSAMYLCASSLGRGEQYFGPGTRLTVT.